This is a list of T cell receptor beta chains from one sample in a study of blood T cell repertoires in COVID-19. Profiling relied on immunoSEQ multiplex PCR, and the TCRdb table lists in-frame clones only, not all of them. The sample holds 250,000 or so clones, about 85% seen once. The sequenced sample consisted of peripheral blood. These receptors were obtained from a young man who had recovered from COVID-19. CDR3s include the opening cysteine and the closing phenylalanine or tryptophan. D genes are given only for firm matches. For some rows the clone size is stated as once, few or many, or as a class when expanded; others skip it.

v_call: TRBV3-1/TRBV3-2
d_call: NA
clone_size: few
j_call: TRBJ1-5
cdr3_aa: CASSRLQEPQHF
cdr3_nt: TGTGCCAGCAGCCGGCTACAGGAGCCCCAGCATTTT

v_call: TRBV10-3
d_call: NA
clone_size: once
j_call: TRBJ2-1
cdr3_aa: CAISENEEYNEQFF
cdr3_nt: TGTGCCATCAGTGAGAACGAGGAATACAATGAGCAGTTCTTC

v_call: TRBV5-1
d_call: TRBD2
clone_size: NA
j_call: TRBJ2-3
cdr3_aa: CASSYGTSGGSDTQYF
cdr3_nt: TGCGCCAGCAGCTATGGGACTAGCGGGGGCTCAGATACGCAGTATTTT

v_call: TRBV10-3
d_call: NA
clone_size: once
j_call: TRBJ2-2
cdr3_aa: CAISESNQGAATGELFF
cdr3_nt: TGTGCCATCAGTGAGTCGAACCAAGGGGCGGCCACCGGGGAGCTGTTTTTT

v_call: TRBV27
d_call: NA
clone_size: NA
j_call: TRBJ1-6
cdr3_aa: CASSFEEPASYNSPLHF
cdr3_nt: TGTGCCAGCAGTTTTGAGGAACCGGCATCCTATAATTCACCCCTCCACTTT

v_call: TRBV11-2
d_call: NA
clone_size: NA
j_call: TRBJ2-5
cdr3_aa: CASSLIKETQYF
cdr3_nt: TGTGCCAGCAGCTTAATAAAAGAGACCCAGTACTTC

v_call: TRBV5-1
d_call: TRBD1
clone_size: NA
j_call: TRBJ1-2
cdr3_aa: CASSPGQAINYGYTF
cdr3_nt: TGCGCCAGCAGCCCGGGACAGGCGATTAACTATGGCTACACCTTC

v_call: TRBV18
d_call: TRBD2
clone_size: NA
j_call: TRBJ2-5
cdr3_aa: CASSPRTSGGETQYF
cdr3_nt: TGTGCCAGCTCACCTCGGACTAGCGGGGGAGAGACCCAGTACTTC

v_call: TRBV6-5
d_call: TRBD1
clone_size: NA
j_call: TRBJ2-1
cdr3_aa: CASRGQGANEQFF
cdr3_nt: TGTGCCAGCAGGGGACAGGGGGCCAATGAGCAGTTCTTC

v_call: TRBV4-2
d_call: NA
clone_size: NA
j_call: TRBJ2-1
cdr3_aa: CASSQAGGSGSGSYNEQFF
cdr3_nt: TGTGCCAGCAGCCAAGCAGGGGGGAGTGGTTCGGGGTCCTACAATGAGCAGTTCTTC

v_call: TRBV5-6
d_call: NA
clone_size: NA
j_call: TRBJ2-3
cdr3_aa: CASSLTQLETDTQYF
cdr3_nt: TGTGCCAGCAGCTTGACTCAACTAGAAACAGATACGCAGTATTTT

v_call: TRBV7-2
d_call: NA
clone_size: NA
j_call: TRBJ1-3
cdr3_aa: CASKIPGSGNTIYF
cdr3_nt: TGTGCCAGCAAGATACCGGGCTCTGGAAACACCATATATTTT

v_call: TRBV19
d_call: NA
clone_size: NA
j_call: TRBJ2-7
cdr3_aa: CARHQGPGYEQYF
cdr3_nt: TGTGCCAGGCACCAGGGGCCTGGCTACGAGCAGTACTTC

v_call: TRBV12-3/TRBV12-4
d_call: NA
clone_size: NA
j_call: TRBJ2-2
cdr3_aa: CASSLRGELFF
cdr3_nt: TGTGCCAGCAGTTTGCGCGGGGAGCTGTTTTTT

v_call: TRBV15
d_call: TRBD1
clone_size: NA
j_call: TRBJ1-5
cdr3_aa: CATSREGQGARQPQHF
cdr3_nt: TGTGCCACCAGCAGAGAAGGGCAGGGGGCCAGGCAGCCCCAGCATTTT

v_call: TRBV6-5
d_call: NA
clone_size: NA
j_call: TRBJ2-7
cdr3_aa: CASSYSWTVEYEQYF
cdr3_nt: TGTGCCAGCAGTTACTCTTGGACAGTTGAGTACGAGCAGTACTTC

v_call: TRBV5-4
d_call: NA
clone_size: NA
j_call: TRBJ2-7
cdr3_aa: CASSLAGRPYEQYF
cdr3_nt: TGTGCCAGCAGCTTGGCAGGGCGCCCCTACGAGCAGTACTTC

v_call: TRBV5-8
d_call: TRBD2
clone_size: NA
j_call: TRBJ2-3
cdr3_aa: CASSPPGLGRDTQYF
cdr3_nt: TGTGCCAGCAGTCCACCGGGACTAGGGCGAGATACGCAGTATTTT